The clone carrying this TCR beta chain was detected many times. This sample was included in a study of blood T cell repertoires in COVID-19. In the study overall: Acute and convalescent COVID-19 samples came from the United States, Italy and Spain.

The CDR3 totals 16 residues. V was cut by 0 bases and J by 2 bases, with 16 bases left in between. Germline CDR1 reads SQVTM; CDR2 reads ANQGSEA. Measured with immunoSEQ multiplex PCR; TCRdb has only the in-frame clones, and not every one. The table lists some 150,000 clones, about 77% of them singletons. Input material: peripheral blood. V usage is TRBV29-1 and J usage is TRBJ2-5; a weak D match, TRBD1 (7 bases). The source is an elderly woman with acute or convalescent COVID-19. CDR3 nucleotide sequence: TGCAGCGTTGAAGATCCCCCAGGGGGGAGGCAAGAGACCCAGTACTTC. It specifies CSVEDPPGGRQETQYF.